This paragraph reports one TCR beta chain. Repertoires were generated with immunoSEQ multiplex PCR, while TCRdb's copy carries only in-frame clones and drops some. The data show roughly 6,600 clones, with 89% seen just once and 7.5% to 9.5% held by the top ten. The data originate from a study of blood T cell repertoires in COVID-19. Deletions cut 6 bases from V and 8 bases from J, with 7 bases between. The CDR3 is made up of 11 amino acids. J is TRBJ1-4 and V is TRBV12-3 or TRBV12-4, with D unclear. The sequence was collected from a human donor in a cohort sampled during active COVID-19. The donor label of this sample is uncertain. The sequenced material came from peripheral blood. The CDR3 DNA reads TGTGCCAGCAGCTACCTGGAAAAACTGTTTTTT. It is translated as CASSYLEKLFF.